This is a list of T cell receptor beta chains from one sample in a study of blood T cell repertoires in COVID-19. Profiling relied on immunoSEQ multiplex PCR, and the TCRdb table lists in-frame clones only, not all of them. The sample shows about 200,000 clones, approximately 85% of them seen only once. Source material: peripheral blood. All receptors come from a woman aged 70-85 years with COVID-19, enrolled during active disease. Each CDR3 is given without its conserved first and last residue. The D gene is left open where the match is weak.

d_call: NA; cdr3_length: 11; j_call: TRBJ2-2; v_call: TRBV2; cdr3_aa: ASSEQNTGELF
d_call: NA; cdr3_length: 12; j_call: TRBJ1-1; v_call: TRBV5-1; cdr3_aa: ASSSVSQGTEAF
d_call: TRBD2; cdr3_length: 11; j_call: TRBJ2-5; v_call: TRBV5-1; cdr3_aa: ASSPGGVGTQY
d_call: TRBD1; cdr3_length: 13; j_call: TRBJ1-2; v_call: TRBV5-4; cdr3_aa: ASSLGQGGYYGYT
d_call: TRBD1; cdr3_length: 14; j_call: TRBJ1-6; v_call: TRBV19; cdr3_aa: ASSIYGTGGNSPLH
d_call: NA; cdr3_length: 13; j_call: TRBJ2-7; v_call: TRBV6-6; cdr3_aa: ASSQLASASYEQY
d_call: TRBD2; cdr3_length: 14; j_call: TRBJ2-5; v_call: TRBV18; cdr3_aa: ASSPPWSGGEETQY
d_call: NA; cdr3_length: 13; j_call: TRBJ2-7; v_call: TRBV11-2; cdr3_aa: ASTQNRLATYEQY
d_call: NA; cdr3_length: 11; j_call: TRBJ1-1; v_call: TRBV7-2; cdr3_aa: ASSLGRNTEAF
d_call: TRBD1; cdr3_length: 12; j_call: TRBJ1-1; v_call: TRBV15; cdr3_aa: ATSRDRGHTEAF
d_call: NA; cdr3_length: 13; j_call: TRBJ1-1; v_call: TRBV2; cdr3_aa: ASSRKLTLNTEAF
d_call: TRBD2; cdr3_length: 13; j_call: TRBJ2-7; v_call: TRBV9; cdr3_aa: ASSVEAGGSNEQY
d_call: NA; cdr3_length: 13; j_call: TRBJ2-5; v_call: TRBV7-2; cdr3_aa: ASSLASGWQETQY
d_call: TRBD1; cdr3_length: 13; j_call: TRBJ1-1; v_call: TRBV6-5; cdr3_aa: ASSPRRTGNNVAF
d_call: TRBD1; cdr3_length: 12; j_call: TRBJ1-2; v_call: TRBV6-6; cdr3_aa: ASSVRQGAYGYT
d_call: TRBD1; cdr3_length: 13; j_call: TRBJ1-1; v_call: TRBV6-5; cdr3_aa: ASSYSDRVDTEAF
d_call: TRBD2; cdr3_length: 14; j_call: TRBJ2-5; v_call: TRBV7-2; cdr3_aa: ASSLARTSGGETQY
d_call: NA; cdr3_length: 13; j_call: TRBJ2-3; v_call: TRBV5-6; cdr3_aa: ASSGGLGDTDTQY
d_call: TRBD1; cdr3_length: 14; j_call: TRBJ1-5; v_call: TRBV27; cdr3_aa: ASSRTGVSINQPQH
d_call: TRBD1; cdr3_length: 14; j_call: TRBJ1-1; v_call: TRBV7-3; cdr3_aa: ASSLTQTGPNTEAF
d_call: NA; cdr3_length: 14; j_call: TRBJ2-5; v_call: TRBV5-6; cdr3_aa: ASSISAGTPRETQY
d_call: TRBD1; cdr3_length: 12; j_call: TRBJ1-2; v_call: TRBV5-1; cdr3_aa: ASSEGQTAFGYT
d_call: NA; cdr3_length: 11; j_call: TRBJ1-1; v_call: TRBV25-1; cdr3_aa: ASTSDRKDEAF
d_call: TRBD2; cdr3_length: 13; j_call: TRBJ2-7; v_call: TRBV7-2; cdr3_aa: ASSHGTSGGREQY
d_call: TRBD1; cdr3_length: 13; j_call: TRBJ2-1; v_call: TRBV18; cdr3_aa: ASSAGQGSYNEQF
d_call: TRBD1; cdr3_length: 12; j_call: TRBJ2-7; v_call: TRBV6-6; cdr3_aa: ASSHPGQSYEQY
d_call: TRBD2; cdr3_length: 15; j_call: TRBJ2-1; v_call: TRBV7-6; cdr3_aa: ASSLAPSGASYNEQF
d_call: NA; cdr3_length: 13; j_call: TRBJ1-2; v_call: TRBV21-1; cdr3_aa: ASSKGAGPENGYT
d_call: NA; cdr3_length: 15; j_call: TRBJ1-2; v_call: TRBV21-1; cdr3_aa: ASSPRGDRGIVYGYT
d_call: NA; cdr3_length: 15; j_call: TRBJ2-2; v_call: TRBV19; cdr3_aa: ASSNEGVSVKAGELF
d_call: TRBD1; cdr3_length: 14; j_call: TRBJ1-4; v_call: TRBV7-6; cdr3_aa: ASSGTGYATNEKLF
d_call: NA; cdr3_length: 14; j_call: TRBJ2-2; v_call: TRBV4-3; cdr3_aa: ASSQAKQGIAGELF
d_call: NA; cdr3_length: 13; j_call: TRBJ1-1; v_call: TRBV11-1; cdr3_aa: ASSLWQTGHTEAF
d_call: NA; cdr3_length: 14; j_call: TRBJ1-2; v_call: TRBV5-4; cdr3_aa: ASSHQGEGPIYGYT
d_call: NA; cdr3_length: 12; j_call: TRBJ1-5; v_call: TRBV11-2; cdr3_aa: ASSWTDSNQPQH
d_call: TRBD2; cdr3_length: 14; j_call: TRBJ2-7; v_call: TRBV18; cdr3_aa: ASSPTSPAGGGEQY
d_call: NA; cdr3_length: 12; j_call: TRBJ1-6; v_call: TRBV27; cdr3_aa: ASSSDRTPSPLH
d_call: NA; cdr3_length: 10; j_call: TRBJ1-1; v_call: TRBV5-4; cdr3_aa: ASSSRGSEAF
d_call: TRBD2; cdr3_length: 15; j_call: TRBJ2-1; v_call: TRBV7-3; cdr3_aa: ASSLTRSGGAVNEQF
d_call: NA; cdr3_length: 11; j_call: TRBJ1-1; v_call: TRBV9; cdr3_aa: ASSATANTEAF
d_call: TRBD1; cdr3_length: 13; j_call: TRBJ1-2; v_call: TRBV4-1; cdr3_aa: ASSPRAGQNYGYT
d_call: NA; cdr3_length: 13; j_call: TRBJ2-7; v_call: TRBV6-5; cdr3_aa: ASSPTGGAVYEQY
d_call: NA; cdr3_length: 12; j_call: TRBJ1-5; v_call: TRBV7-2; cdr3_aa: ASSLRGYGQPQH